Detailed here is one TCR beta chain. In the authors' workflow: Amplifying reference gene primers gave estimates of nucleated cell counts. Assay: immunoSEQ multiplex PCR; the TCRdb copy retains only in-frame clones and omits some. That table is the source of V, J and clone size, and D and trimming were worked out from the DNA. The sample holds a few hundred thousand clones, approximately 90% seen once. V was clipped by 7 bases and J by 2 bases; unmatched bases: 10. The CDR3 sequence is 15 residues long. CDR1 is LNHDA and CDR2 is SQIVND in the germline V gene (reference sequence). This entry is derived from a study of blood T cell repertoires in COVID-19. Background on the study: COVID-19 samples from acute and convalescent phases originated in the United States, Italy and Spain. T cells, B-cell-depleted T cells, or PBMCs supplied cDNA or gDNA.

The sequenced sample was peripheral blood. The sequence derives from a man younger than 35 with COVID-19, enrolled during active disease. The V and J genes are TRBV19 and TRBJ1-1; 7 bases map to TRBD1. This CDR3 reads CASTSTGPLNTEAFF. The CDR3 coding sequence is TGTGCCAGTACCTCGACAGGGCCCCTAAACACTGAAGCTTTCTTT. Combining the CDR3 with reference TRBV19 and TRBJ1-1 gives the whole variable domain DGGITQSPKYLFRKEGQNVTLSCEQNLNHDAMYWYRQDPGQGLRLIYYSQIVNDFQKGDIAEGYSVSREKKESFPLTVTSAQKNPTAFYLCASTSTGPLNTEAFFGQGTRLTVV.